Listed here are 15 T cell receptor beta chains from one sample, sequenced in a study of vaccination and CD4 T cells after COVID-19. What these receptors recognize is not known. At the Johns Hopkins FTIC core, DNA taken from cultured CD4+ T cells was sequenced by way of the Oncomine TCR Beta short-read assay. TCRdb itself ran the PCR reads through MiXCR, one entry per CDR3 protein. The table lists around 5,900 distinct CDR3 sequences, around 44% of them singletons, with 11% in the top ten. Treatment indicated: approximately nine-day PBMC culture with coronavirus spike peptide pools or control peptides (ViraFEST assay). The sequencing input was CD4+ T cells from blood, cultured in vitro. The receptor source for this set is a human donor who had recovered from COVID-19.

This clonotype occurred a few times. The chain uses TRBV20-1 and TRBJ2-1, with a tentative D call TRBD2 (6 bases). V shed 6 bases and J shed 9 bases, with 15 bases lying between them. This CDR3 has 12 residues. Germline V gives CDR1 DFQATT, CDR2 SNEGSKA (reference sequence). CDR3 in DNA: TGCAGTGCCCCATCGGTCGGGGGTGAGCAGTTCTTC. This translates into CSAPSVGGEQFF.

This clonotype was seen only a few times. The rearrangement links TRBV7-2 to TRBJ2-5, with no clear D. Germline CDR1 reads SGHTA; CDR2 reads FQGNSA. The length of the CDR3 is 11 residues. V was trimmed by 6 bases and J by 2 bases, leaving 4 bases between them. DNA for the CDR3: TGTGCCAGCAGTTTTCAAGAGACCCAGTACTTC. This gives the protein CASSFQETQYF. Supplemented by reference TRBV7-2 and TRBJ2-5, the full variable domain reads GAGVSQSPSNKVTEKGKDVELRCDPISGHTALYWYRQSLGQGLEFLIYFQGNSAPDKSGLPSDRFSAERTGGSVSTLTIQRTQQEDSAVYLCASSFQETQYFGPGTRLLVL.

This clonotype was found a few times. The chain uses TRBV6-1 and TRBJ2-7, with D perhaps matching TRBD1 (6 bases). CDR1 MNHNS and CDR2 SASEGT come from the germline V gene. This CDR3 is 11 amino acids long. Trimming took off 6 bases at V and 5 bases at J, with 8 bases between the two ends. CDR3 residues: CASRNRDEQYF. Here the CDR3 DNA reads TGTGCCAGCAGGAACAGGGACGAGCAGTACTTC.

The sample holds a few counts of this clonotype. The V gene is TRBV7-2, the J gene TRBJ2-5; 7 positions agree with TRBD2. Unmatched junction bases numbered 6, after V lost 0 bases and J lost 5 bases. The germline V gene encodes CDR1 SGHTA and CDR2 FQGNSA. The CDR3 is made up of 15 amino acids. The CDR3 DNA is TGTGCCAGCAGCTTAGCGGGAGGGCTCGGGGAGACCCAGTACTTC. This translates into CASSLAGGLGETQYF.

The V and J genes are TRBV7-9 and TRBJ2-7, with 7 bases fitting TRBD1. Trimming took 7 bases from V and 1 from J; bases not matched to a gene: 7. This CDR3 has 14 amino acids. The germline V gene has CDR1 SEHNR and CDR2 FQNEAQ (reference sequence). The CDR3 nucleotides read TGTGCCAGCACCTCGACAGGGCCTTCCTACGAGCAGTACTTC. It is translated as CASTSTGPSYEQYF.

The table lists this clonotype with a few counts. The CDR3, as DNA: TGCAGTGCGGCCACAGGGGGCCGAGCTTTCTTT. It specifies CSAATGGRAFF. The chain has TRBV20-1 and TRBJ1-1, with 9 bases identical to TRBD1. The CDR3 runs 11 residues. After removal of 6 bases from V and 10 bases from J, the junction contained 6 bases not matched to a gene. Germline V gene sequence: CDR1 DFQATT, CDR2 SNEGSKA (reference sequence).

This clonotype was picked up a small number of times. CDR3 sequence reads: CASSNAGGYGYTF. The CDR3, as DNA: TGTGCCAGCAGCAACGCCGGAGGCTATGGCTACACCTTC. The rearrangement links TRBV7-2 to TRBJ1-2; the D is unclear. The germline V gene has CDR1 SGHTA and CDR2 FQGNSA. Trimming pared 5 bases from V and 4 bases from J, leaving 11 bases between. CDR3 length: 13 residues.

The chain uses TRBV20-1 and TRBJ1-3; 7 bases agree with TRBD1. Germline V CDR1 and CDR2: DFQATT, SNEGSKA (reference sequence). The CDR3 length is 13 residues. V lost 3 bases to trimming and J lost 4 bases; unmatched junction nucleotides: 3. CDR3 residues: CSASLGQGNTIYF. The CDR3 DNA reads TGCAGTGCTAGTCTGGGACAGGGAAACACCATATATTTT.

This clonotype is labeled as medium-sized. The chain combines TRBV7-2 with TRBJ2-5; tentative D call: TRBD1 (7 bases). Per germline, CDR1 SGHTA and CDR2 FQGNSA. CDR3 length equals 14 residues. V lost 2 bases, J lost 5 bases, and 12 bases lay in between. The CDR3 region is CASSLTGAGETQYF. The CDR3 DNA sequence: TGTGCCAGCAGCTTAACAGGGGCGGGGGAGACCCAGTACTTC. The complete variable domain, with remaining parts taken from reference TRBV7-2 and TRBJ2-5, reads GAGVSQSPSNKVTEKGKDVELRCDPISGHTALYWYRQSLGQGLEFLIYFQGNSAPDKSGLPSDRFSAERTGGSVSTLTIQRTQQEDSAVYLCASSLTGAGETQYFGPGTRLLVL.

V usage is TRBV6-2 or TRBV6-3 and J usage is TRBJ2-7, with a tentative D call TRBD2 (6 bases). The CDR3 runs to 11 residues. In germline, CDR1 is MNHEY, CDR2 SVGEGT. Trimming left V 6 bases short and J 7 bases short, with 10 bases between. In DNA, the CDR3 is TGTGCCAGCAGGGCTGGGGGGGAGCAGTACTTC. This translates into CASRAGGEQYF.

Concerning this clonotype: This may be a read error: a much more frequent sequence differs by one nucleotide. The J gene is TRBJ2-5, the V gene TRBV20-1; D ambiguous. The CDR3 is 11 residues long. CDR1 and CDR2 from the germline V gene are DFQATT and SNEGSKA (reference sequence). The CDR3 DNA sequence: TGCAATGCTCAAGATCAGGAGACCCAGTACTTC. Its protein product is CNAQDQETQYF.

This clonotype is medium-sized by share. The J gene is TRBJ1-2, the V gene TRBV20-1; perhaps TRBD1 as D (6 bases). From germline, CDR1 is DFQATT and CDR2 SNEGSKA (reference sequence). There are 11 residues in the CDR3. Here the CDR3 DNA reads TGCCAGGCCAGGGGCGCGTATGGCTACACCTTC. It codes for CQARGAYGYTF.

This clonotype was counted only a few times. The rearrangement joins TRBV15 to TRBJ2-5; D may be TRBD2 (6 bases). Germline V CDR1 and CDR2: LNHNV, YYDKDF (reference sequence). The CDR3 sequence is 15 residues long. Trimming removed 2 bases at V and 5 bases at J, with 15 bases between. Here the CDR3 DNA reads TGTGCCACCAGCAGAAGTTCGGGAGAGGGGGAGACCCAGTACTTC. Translating gives CATSRSSGEGETQYF. Variable domain in full (rest from reference TRBV15 and TRBJ2-5): DAMVIQNPRYQVTQFGKPVTLSCSQTLNHNVMYWYQQKSSQAPKLLFHYYDKDFNNEADTPDNFQSRRPNTSFCFLDIRSPGLGDTAMYLCATSRSSGEGETQYFGPGTRLLVL.

This clonotype was detected only once. This chain links TRBV15 with TRBJ1-1, with D perhaps matching TRBD1 (5 bases). The CDR3 has 14 amino acids. Trimming took off 0 bases at V and 3 bases at J, with 8 bases between the two ends. CDR1 LNHNV and CDR2 YYDKDF come from the germline V gene (reference sequence). The CDR3 is CATSRDQGYTEAFF. The CDR3 nucleotides are TGTGCCACCAGCAGAGACCAGGGTTACACTGAAGCTTTCTTT.

This clonotype counts as medium-sized (0.01 to 0.1%). This chain joins TRBV20-1 and TRBJ1-6; the D gene is possibly TRBD1 (5 bases). The CDR3 length is 13 residues. From germline, CDR1 is DFQATT and CDR2 SNEGSKA (reference sequence). V shed 3 bases and J shed 10 bases, with 13 bases lying between them. CDR3 sequence (DNA): TGCAGTGCTAGGTCAGGGAGATACTCACCCCTCCACTTT. It encodes CSARSGRYSPLHF.